A selection of T cell receptor beta chains follows, all from one sample in a study of blood T cell repertoires in COVID-19. Sequencing used immunoSEQ multiplex PCR; TCRdb keeps in-frame clones, though not all of them. The sample consists of 300,000 to 400,000 clones, around 86% of them appearing once. Sequenced: PBMCs or T cells enriched from blood (not recorded which). The receptors stem from a woman in her thirties or forties with acute COVID-19. Each CDR3 is given with its conserved first and last residue. The D gene is left open where the match is weak. Clone size is shown for a subset of rows, as once, few, many or a class of expanded clone.

j_call: TRBJ1-1
v_call: TRBV7-9
clone_size: -
d_call: -
cdr3_aa: CASSFSGNTEAFF
cdr3_nt: TGTGCCAGCAGCTTCTCCGGGAACACTGAAGCTTTCTTT

j_call: TRBJ1-2
v_call: TRBV18
clone_size: -
d_call: TRBD1
cdr3_aa: CASSPAGGRTSNYGYTF
cdr3_nt: TGTGCCAGCTCACCAGCAGGGGGCCGAACTAGTAACTATGGCTACACCTTC

j_call: TRBJ2-7
v_call: TRBV9
clone_size: -
d_call: TRBD1
cdr3_aa: CASSVGGTGVYEQYF
cdr3_nt: TGTGCCAGCAGCGTAGGGGGGACAGGGGTCTACGAGCAGTACTTC

j_call: TRBJ2-3
v_call: TRBV27
clone_size: -
d_call: -
cdr3_aa: CASSLLLRTDTQYF
cdr3_nt: TGTGCCAGCAGCCTTTTACTCCGCACAGATACGCAGTATTTT

j_call: TRBJ2-4
v_call: TRBV4-2
clone_size: -
d_call: TRBD1
cdr3_aa: CASSQAGGTGDIQYF
cdr3_nt: TGTGCCAGCAGCCAAGCAGGGGGGACAGGGGACATTCAGTACTTC

j_call: TRBJ2-1
v_call: TRBV7-2
clone_size: -
d_call: TRBD2
cdr3_aa: CASSLDSESGGRFF
cdr3_nt: TGTGCCAGCAGCTTAGATTCAGAAAGCGGGGGGCGGTTCTTC

j_call: TRBJ2-3
v_call: TRBV5-4
clone_size: -
d_call: TRBD2
cdr3_aa: CASSGGLAGAYGTDTQYF
cdr3_nt: TGTGCCAGCAGCGGTGGACTAGCGGGGGCCTACGGCACAGATACGCAGTATTTT

j_call: TRBJ1-4
v_call: TRBV7-9
clone_size: few
d_call: TRBD1
cdr3_aa: CASSYDLGQGSEKLFF
cdr3_nt: TGTGCCAGCAGCTATGACCTGGGACAGGGTTCTGAAAAACTGTTTTTT

j_call: TRBJ1-1
v_call: TRBV11-2
clone_size: once
d_call: TRBD1
cdr3_aa: CASSLLPQGARNTEAFF
cdr3_nt: TGTGCCAGCAGCTTATTACCCCAGGGGGCTCGGAACACTGAAGCTTTCTTT

j_call: TRBJ2-2
v_call: TRBV5-1
clone_size: -
d_call: TRBD1
cdr3_aa: CASKGQGLTGELFF
cdr3_nt: TGCGCCAGCAAAGGACAGGGCCTCACCGGGGAGCTGTTTTTT

j_call: TRBJ2-2
v_call: TRBV2
clone_size: few
d_call: TRBD1
cdr3_aa: CASSDRETGWAGELFF
cdr3_nt: TGTGCCAGCAGTGACCGCGAGACAGGGTGGGCCGGGGAGCTGTTTTTT

j_call: TRBJ2-5
v_call: TRBV9
clone_size: few
d_call: TRBD1
cdr3_aa: CASSFRGQGAPGLETQYF
cdr3_nt: TGTGCCAGCAGCTTCCGGGGACAGGGGGCCCCCGGATTGGAGACCCAGTACTTC

j_call: TRBJ1-2
v_call: TRBV10-3
clone_size: -
d_call: -
cdr3_aa: CATGEGDYGYTF
cdr3_nt: TGTGCCACCGGTGAAGGGGACTATGGCTACACCTTC

j_call: TRBJ2-4
v_call: TRBV5-1
clone_size: -
d_call: TRBD2
cdr3_aa: CASSPRGSGTKNIQYF
cdr3_nt: TGCGCCAGCAGTCCCAGGGGTAGCGGGACAAAAAACATTCAGTACTTC

j_call: TRBJ1-5
v_call: TRBV5-6
clone_size: -
d_call: TRBD1
cdr3_aa: CASSSFDRGNQPQHF
cdr3_nt: TGTGCCAGCAGCTCCTTCGACAGGGGGAATCAGCCCCAGCATTTT

j_call: TRBJ2-7
v_call: TRBV5-6
clone_size: -
d_call: TRBD1
cdr3_aa: CASSRDRGSEQYF
cdr3_nt: TGTGCCAGCTCCCGGGACAGGGGGAGCGAGCAGTACTTC

j_call: TRBJ2-7
v_call: TRBV28
clone_size: once
d_call: TRBD2
cdr3_aa: CASSLRTSGRAHSYEQYF
cdr3_nt: TGTGCCAGCAGTCTCAGGACTAGCGGGAGAGCCCACTCCTACGAGCAGTACTTC

j_call: TRBJ2-2
v_call: TRBV7-2
clone_size: few
d_call: -
cdr3_aa: CASSLAYGQVGGTGELFF
cdr3_nt: TGTGCCAGCAGCTTAGCGTACGGACAGGTCGGGGGCACCGGGGAGCTGTTTTTT

j_call: TRBJ1-5
v_call: TRBV4-2
clone_size: -
d_call: TRBD1
cdr3_aa: CASSQYNRGQPQHF
cdr3_nt: TGTGCCAGCAGCCAATACAACAGGGGGCAGCCCCAGCATTTT

j_call: TRBJ2-6
v_call: TRBV4-2
clone_size: -
d_call: -
cdr3_aa: CASSLGTGANVLTF
cdr3_nt: TGTGCCAGCAGCCTCGGGACTGGGGCCAACGTCCTGACTTTC

j_call: TRBJ2-3
v_call: TRBV7-2
clone_size: -
d_call: -
cdr3_aa: CASSLSQQINTQYF
cdr3_nt: TGTGCCAGCAGCTTATCACAGCAAATAAATACGCAGTATTTT

j_call: TRBJ2-7
v_call: TRBV5-4
clone_size: -
d_call: -
cdr3_aa: CASSFWGGDEQYF
cdr3_nt: TGTGCCAGCAGCTTTTGGGGCGGGGACGAGCAGTACTTC

j_call: TRBJ2-1
v_call: TRBV19
clone_size: -
d_call: -
cdr3_aa: CASSAQGIGEQFF
cdr3_nt: TGTGCCAGTAGTGCACAGGGAATTGGTGAGCAGTTCTTC

j_call: TRBJ2-2
v_call: TRBV9
clone_size: -
d_call: -
cdr3_aa: CASSPPGRGTGELFF
cdr3_nt: TGTGCCAGCAGCCCCCCAGGCCGGGGCACCGGGGAGCTGTTTTTT

j_call: TRBJ2-3
v_call: TRBV19
clone_size: -
d_call: TRBD1
cdr3_aa: CASSSLRGQGASDTQYF
cdr3_nt: TGTGCCAGTAGTTCCCTCCGGGGACAGGGGGCCTCAGATACGCAGTATTTT

j_call: TRBJ1-5
v_call: TRBV6-6
clone_size: -
d_call: -
cdr3_aa: CASSPPQTFINQPQHF
cdr3_nt: TGTGCCAGCAGCCCCCCGCAGACTTTCATCAATCAGCCCCAGCATTTT

j_call: TRBJ1-3
v_call: TRBV19
clone_size: -
d_call: TRBD1
cdr3_aa: CASSQQGISGNTIYF
cdr3_nt: TGTGCCAGTAGTCAACAGGGGATCTCTGGAAACACCATATATTTT

j_call: TRBJ2-7
v_call: TRBV28
clone_size: -
d_call: -
cdr3_aa: CASSLGGIGEEQYF
cdr3_nt: TGTGCCAGCAGTTTAGGGGGCATCGGGGAGGAGCAGTACTTC

j_call: TRBJ2-2
v_call: TRBV6-5
clone_size: -
d_call: TRBD1
cdr3_aa: CASLRDRVAGELFF
cdr3_nt: TGTGCCAGCCTCCGGGACAGGGTAGCCGGGGAGCTGTTTTTT

j_call: TRBJ1-5
v_call: TRBV2
clone_size: once
d_call: -
cdr3_aa: CASSVYQNQPQHF
cdr3_nt: TGTGCCAGCAGTGTATACCAGAATCAGCCCCAGCATTTT

j_call: TRBJ2-1
v_call: TRBV7-6
clone_size: -
d_call: TRBD2
cdr3_aa: CASSLRTSVQFF
cdr3_nt: TGTGCCAGCAGCCTCCGGACTAGCGTGCAGTTCTTC

j_call: TRBJ2-5
v_call: TRBV6-2/TRBV6-3
clone_size: -
d_call: TRBD2
cdr3_aa: CASSYSILAGGPPETQYF
cdr3_nt: TGTGCCAGCAGTTACTCGATACTAGCGGGGGGGCCCCCAGAGACCCAGTACTTC

j_call: TRBJ2-5
v_call: TRBV15
clone_size: -
d_call: -
cdr3_aa: CATSRAQAQETQYF
cdr3_nt: TGTGCCACCAGCAGAGCACAGGCCCAAGAGACCCAGTACTTC

j_call: TRBJ2-3
v_call: TRBV18
clone_size: -
d_call: -
cdr3_aa: CASSPTRGADTQYF
cdr3_nt: TGTGCCAGCTCACCAACCAGGGGGGCAGATACGCAGTATTTT

j_call: TRBJ2-5
v_call: TRBV6-5
clone_size: once
d_call: TRBD2
cdr3_aa: CASSRNTGGTQYF
cdr3_nt: TGTGCCAGCAGCCGAAACACGGGGGGGACCCAGTACTTC